The 31 T cell receptor beta chains in this list originate from one sample, sequenced in a study of cytomegalovirus exposure and HLA in healthy donors. Assay used: immunoSEQ multiplex PCR; TCRdb lists only in-frame clones, some missing. The sample shows approximately 120,000 clones, 90% to 97% of them seen only once. The specimen sequenced was PBMCs. These receptors all come from a young man in good health and CMV-seronegative.

This clone showed up just once. The chain couples TRBV7-9 to TRBJ2-2, with 7 bases lining up with TRBD1. This CDR3 contains 16 residues. The V gene end was trimmed by 6 bases and the J gene end by 5 bases; junction bases not matched to a gene: 12. Germline loops: CDR1 SEHNR, CDR2 FQNEAQ (reference sequence). CDR3 bases: TGTGCCAGCAGTTTGAGGGACAGCGTGAATACCGGGGAGCTGTTTTTT. Encoded protein: CASSLRDSVNTGELFF.

The gene calls are TRBV11-2 and TRBJ2-7, with D possibly being TRBD1 (5 bases). Germline values: CDR1 SGHAT, CDR2 FQNNGV. Trimming shortened V by 4 bases and J by 7 bases, and 23 bases separated the two germline ends. The CDR3 is made up of 16 amino acids. CDR3: CASSSRGGAPRDEQYF. DNA of the CDR3: TGTGCCAGCAGCTCCCGTGGTGGGGCCCCAAGGGATGAGCAGTACTTC. The entire variable domain, with the rest obtained from reference TRBV11-2 and TRBJ2-7, is as follows: EAGVAQSPRYKIIEKRQSVAFWCNPISGHATLYWYQQILGQGPKLLIQFQNNGVVDDSQLPKDRFSAERLKGVDSTLKIQPAKLEDSAVYLCASSSRGGAPRDEQYFGPGTRLTVT.

The chain couples TRBV6-5 to TRBJ2-1; 12 bases agree with TRBD2. Germline CDR1 and CDR2: MNHEY and SVGAGI. The CDR3 runs 16 residues. V was pared by 2 bases and J by 2 bases, with 1 base of the junction left unmatched. The chain's CDR3 is CASSYRTSGAYNEQFF. The CDR3 nucleotides are TGTGCCAGCAGTTACAGGACTAGCGGGGCCTACAATGAGCAGTTCTTC.

As regards this clone: Within the sample, other DNA sequences also encode this same CDR3. The genes are TRBV29-1 and TRBJ2-3, with D perhaps TRBD1 (7 bases). Trimming left V 4 bases short and J 11 bases short, with 13 bases between. CDR1 is SQVTM and CDR2 is ANQGSEA in the germline V gene. The CDR3 extends over 11 amino acids. As DNA, the CDR3 is TGCAGCGTTGGGGGCCAGGGGGGGCAGTATTTT. Its protein is CSVGGQGGQYF.

The V and J genes are TRBV18 and TRBJ2-7; perhaps TRBD1 as D (6 bases). Trimming pared 5 bases from V and 0 bases from J, leaving 11 bases between. In germline, CDR1 is KGHSH, CDR2 LQKENI. This CDR3 has 14 residues. DNA of the CDR3: TGTGCCAGCTCAACAGGGTTGAGCTCCTACGAGCAGTACTTC. This codes for CASSTGLSSYEQYF.

V is TRBV7-2 and J is TRBJ1-2, with D perhaps matching TRBD1 (5 bases). This CDR3 spans 15 amino acids. The germline CDR1 and CDR2 sequences are SGHTA and FQGNSA. V was shortened by 5 bases and J by 5 bases, with 18 bases between the two germline ends. CDR3 nucleotides: TGTGCCAGCAGCCTTGTCCCTCAGGGAAAGTATGGCTACACCTTC. Translating it yields CASSLVPQGKYGYTF.

The V and J genes are TRBV27 and TRBJ2-2; no clear D gene. This CDR3 region has 16 residues. Germline values: CDR1 MNHEY, CDR2 SMNVEV (reference sequence). V lost 5 bases to trimming and J lost 4 bases, with 17 bases between them. CDR3 sequence: CASSPFLSPGTGELFF. As DNA, the CDR3 is TGTGCCAGCAGTCCCTTTCTCTCCCCGGGCACCGGGGAGCTGTTTTTT.

This clone was counted between two and nine times. The V gene is TRBV6-5, the J gene TRBJ1-2; 8 bases are shared with TRBD1. Germline V gene sequence: CDR1 MNHEY, CDR2 SVGAGI. Unmatched junction bases numbered 9, after V lost 8 bases and J lost 4 bases. The CDR3 has 14 amino acids. CDR3 sequence (DNA): TGTGCCAGCGGATCACAGGGGGGTGGCTATGGCTACACCTTC. This translates into CASGSQGGGYGYTF.

The chain has TRBV2 and TRBJ2-3; 11 bases agree with TRBD2. This CDR3 has 16 amino acids. With 4 bases clipped from V and 5 bases from J, the junction kept 8 bases outside the gene matches. Germline-derived CDR1 and CDR2 are SNHLY and FYNNEI. CDR3 sequence (DNA): TGTGCCAGCAGTGTAGGGCTAGCGGGAGGAGGAGATACGCAGTATTTT. This gives the protein CASSVGLAGGGDTQYF.

The chain joins TRBV15 to TRBJ1-1; tentatively, D is TRBD1 (6 bases). The germline V gene has CDR1 LNHNV and CDR2 YYDKDF (reference sequence). V was trimmed by 2 bases and J by 6 bases, leaving 16 bases between them. CDR3 length: 15 amino acids. Here the CDR3 reads CATSRLETGRSEAFF. The DNA of the CDR3 is TGTGCCACCAGCAGATTAGAAACAGGGCGGTCTGAAGCTTTCTTT.

The gene calls are TRBV27 and TRBJ2-7; no clear D gene. This CDR3 spans 14 amino acids. Trimming removed 2 bases at V and 5 bases at J, with 13 bases between. Germline V gene data show CDR1 as MNHEY and CDR2 as SMNVEV (reference sequence). CDR3: CASSLGRLPHEQYF. CDR3 coding DNA: TGTGCCAGCAGTTTAGGGCGATTGCCCCACGAGCAGTACTTC.

This sequence joins TRBV29-1 and TRBJ2-2, with a possible D match to TRBD2 (5 bases). This CDR3 has 13 amino acids. Deletions cut 6 bases from V and 6 bases from J, with 14 bases between. Germline assignment: CDR1 SQVTM and CDR2 ANQGSEA. The CDR3 DNA sequence: TGCAGCGTCGCTCCCGGAGCGGCCGGGGAGCTGTTTTTT. Translation: CSVAPGAAGELFF.

CDR3 nucleotides: TGTGCCAGCAGCTTTCAGGCCAGGGAGCAGTTCTTC. This codes for CASSFQAREQFF. V gene TRBV7-9 combines with J gene TRBJ2-1; D is unclear. V was cut by 3 bases and J by 10 bases, with 10 bases left in between. The germline gives CDR1 SEHNR, CDR2 FQNEAQ (reference sequence). The CDR3 has 12 residues.

The CDR3 sequence is CASSTGTGGDESTDTQYF. DNA of the CDR3: TGTGCCAGCAGCACCGGGACAGGGGGCGACGAAAGCACAGATACGCAGTATTTT. The rearrangement joins TRBV9 to TRBJ2-3; 12 bases line up with TRBD1. The CDR3 runs to 18 residues. Germline lookup yields CDR1 SGDLS and CDR2 YYNGEE. V trimming: 4 bases; J trimming: 0 bases; junction bases outside the gene matches: 9.

This chain joins TRBV7-3 and TRBJ1-2; TRBD1 might be the D (6 bases). Trimming took 0 bases from V and 6 from J, leaving 11 bases between them. Germline V CDR1 and CDR2: SGHTA, FQGTGA. The CDR3 length is 14 residues. CDR3 amino acids: CASSLTGGGHGYTF. The DNA of the CDR3 is TGTGCCAGCAGCTTAACGGGTGGGGGCCATGGCTACACCTTC.

The CDR3 DNA follows: TGTGCCAGCAGAACCCTGGGACTAGCGGCCAACGAGCAGTACTTC. Its protein product is CASRTLGLAANEQYF. J is TRBJ2-7 and V is TRBV6-6; TRBD2 agrees at 11 bases. Germline CDR1 reads MNHNY; CDR2 reads SVGAGI (reference sequence). There are 15 residues in the CDR3. After removal of 6 bases from V and 5 bases from J, the junction contained 9 bases not matched to a gene.

This rearrangement joins TRBV7-8 to TRBJ1-2; tentatively, D is TRBD1 (6 bases). The CDR3 consists of 14 residues. V lost 3 bases and J lost 1, with 9 bases in between. Germline V gives CDR1 SGHVS, CDR2 FQNEAQ. The CDR3 DNA sequence: TGTGCCAGCAGCTTTGGGGGCAGTAACTATGGCTACACCTTC. This gives the protein CASSFGGSNYGYTF.

The chain links TRBV7-2 to TRBJ1-5; TRBD1 matches at 12 bases. This CDR3 has 17 amino acids. CDR1 SGHTA and CDR2 FQGNSA come from the germline V gene. V trimming: 5 bases; J trimming: 7 bases; junction bases outside the gene matches: 12. CDR3 bases: TGTGCCAGCAGCCCCAGGGAGGGGACAGGGGGCCACCAGCCCCAGCATTTT. This sequence encodes CASSPREGTGGHQPQHF. Using reference TRBV7-2 and TRBJ1-5 for the parts outside the CDR3, the full variable domain is GAGVSQSPSNKVTEKGKDVELRCDPISGHTALYWYRQSLGQGLEFLIYFQGNSAPDKSGLPSDRFSAERTGGSVSTLTIQRTQQEDSAVYLCASSPREGTGGHQPQHFGDGTRLSIL.

V gene TRBV7-8 combines with J gene TRBJ1-2; 8 nucleotides align to TRBD1. The trim removed 5 bases at V and 6 bases at J, leaving 5 bases unmatched. In germline, CDR1 is SGHVS, CDR2 FQNEAQ. CDR3 length: 13 residues. DNA for the CDR3: TGTGCCAGCAGCCTCCGGACAGGGAATGGCTACACCTTC. Its protein is CASSLRTGNGYTF.

The chain joins TRBV27 to TRBJ2-3, with TRBD1 identical over 10 bases. CDR1 MNHEY and CDR2 SMNVEV come from the germline V gene (reference sequence). Trimming removed 4 bases from V and 4 bases from J; junction bases left unmatched: 5. CDR3 length equals 15 residues. DNA for the CDR3: TGTGCCAGCAGTTGGGGGACAGGGGCGGCAGATACGCAGTATTTT. Amino acids: CASSWGTGAADTQYF.

This clone was found once. The chain has TRBV7-8 and TRBJ1-5; weak D call: TRBD1 (5 bases). The CDR3 has 16 residues. V was clipped by 2 bases and J by 6 bases, with 17 bases between them. Germline values: CDR1 SGHVS, CDR2 FQNEAQ. The CDR3 coding sequence is TGTGCCAGCAGCTTATTGGCAGGGTCGTTGAGTCAGCCCCAGCATTTT. Protein product: CASSLLAGSLSQPQHF.

The V gene is TRBV7-9, the J gene TRBJ2-3; 12 nucleotides match TRBD2. The germline CDR1 and CDR2 sequences are SEHNR and FQNEAQ (reference sequence). The CDR3 sequence is 15 residues long. J lost 6 bases, V lost 5 bases, and 6 bases had no gene match. The CDR3 nucleotides read TGTGCCAGCAGCACTCTAGCGGGAGGGCCTGATACGCAGTATTTT. Amino acid sequence: CASSTLAGGPDTQYF. The variable domain in full, with the rest retrieved from reference TRBV7-9 and TRBJ2-3, is DTGVSQNPRHKITKRGQNVTFRCDPISEHNRLYWYRQTLGQGPEFLTYFQNEAQLEKSRLLSDRFSAERPKGSFSTLEIQRTEQGDSAMYLCASSTLAGGPDTQYFGPGTRLTVL.

The rearrangement links TRBV27 to TRBJ1-3, with no clear D. V dropped 5 bases and J dropped 3 bases, with 14 bases sitting between them. The CDR3 spans 15 residues. CDR1 and CDR2 (germline): MNHEY, SMNVEV (reference sequence). DNA for the CDR3: TGTGCCAGCAGTCCGTCTCGGCAGGTTGGAAACACCATATATTTT. It translates to CASSPSRQVGNTIYF.

The chain uses TRBV6-5 and TRBJ2-7; TRBD1 agrees at 9 bases. Losses at the gene ends were 5 bases for V and 6 bases for J; bases not matched to a gene: 8. CDR1 is MNHEY, CDR2 SVGAGI, per germline. The CDR3 runs 14 residues. This chain's CDR3 is CASSLGQGTAEQYF. The CDR3 DNA sequence: TGTGCCAGCAGTCTGGGACAGGGAACGGCCGAGCAGTACTTC.

The chain combines TRBV11-3 with TRBJ1-1; D remains ambiguous. V was cut by 2 bases and J by 4 bases, with 5 bases left in between. The CDR3 is 12 amino acids. CDR1 is SGHNT, CDR2 YENEEA, per germline. CDR3 region: CASSLYGTEAFF. The CDR3 DNA follows: TGTGCCAGCAGCTTATACGGCACTGAAGCTTTCTTT.

To note about this clone: Other DNA sequences within the sample encode an identical CDR3. This sequence joins TRBV9 and TRBJ2-2; 7 nucleotides line up with TRBD2. CDR1 is SGDLS, CDR2 YYNGEE, per germline. The V segment lost 0 bases and the J segment 4 bases; nucleotides outside the gene matches: 0. CDR3 length: 14 residues. The CDR3 DNA reads as TGTGCCAGCAGCGTAGGCGGGGGCACCGGGGAGCTGTTTTTT. Translating it yields CASSVGGGTGELFF.

This clone has just one count. The CDR3 DNA sequence: TGTGCCAGCAGTCGTTATGAAAAACTGTTTTTT. It specifies CASSRYEKLFF. The chain combines TRBV14 with TRBJ1-4, with unresolved D. This CDR3 comprises 11 residues. V lost 6 bases and J lost 6, with 5 bases in between. Germline CDR1 is SGHDN and CDR2 is FVKESK.

This rearrangement joins TRBV5-3 to TRBJ2-7; D might be TRBD1 (5 bases). TRBV5-3 is treated as an ORF (open reading frame) with a function not yet certain. CDR3 size: 12 residues. Trimming pared 7 bases from V and 0 bases from J, leaving 8 bases between. CDR3: CARADTSYEQYF. Here the CDR3 DNA reads TGTGCCAGAGCGGACACCTCCTACGAGCAGTACTTC.

In DNA form, the CDR3 reads TGTGCCAGCCTTTCGGACAGTTCCAGTTCCTTATTATCCTACGAGCAGTACTTC. Its translation: CASLSDSSSSLLSYEQYF. The V and J genes are TRBV2 and TRBJ2-7; D perhaps matches TRBD1 (6 bases). The germline V gene has CDR1 SNHLY and CDR2 FYNNEI. Trimming left V 8 bases short and J 1 base short, with 27 bases between. The CDR3 has 18 amino acids.

Here the CDR3 DNA reads TGTGCCAGCAGTTTAAGGAGCTATGGCTACACCTTC. Residues: CASSLRSYGYTF. The V and J genes are TRBV28 and TRBJ1-2; no clear D gene. V lost 2 bases and J lost 4, with 5 bases in between. Germline values: CDR1 MDHEN, CDR2 SYDVKM. The CDR3 totals 12 residues.

CDR3 region: CASSHSGTSGYNEQFF. The CDR3, as DNA: TGCGCCAGCAGCCATTCCGGGACTAGCGGGTACAATGAGCAGTTCTTC. The genes are TRBV4-1 and TRBJ2-1; 12 nucleotides agree with TRBD2. Germline V gene sequence: CDR1 MGHRA, CDR2 YSYEKL. This CDR3 has 16 residues. V lost 3 bases to trimming and J lost 4 bases; unmatched junction nucleotides: 4.